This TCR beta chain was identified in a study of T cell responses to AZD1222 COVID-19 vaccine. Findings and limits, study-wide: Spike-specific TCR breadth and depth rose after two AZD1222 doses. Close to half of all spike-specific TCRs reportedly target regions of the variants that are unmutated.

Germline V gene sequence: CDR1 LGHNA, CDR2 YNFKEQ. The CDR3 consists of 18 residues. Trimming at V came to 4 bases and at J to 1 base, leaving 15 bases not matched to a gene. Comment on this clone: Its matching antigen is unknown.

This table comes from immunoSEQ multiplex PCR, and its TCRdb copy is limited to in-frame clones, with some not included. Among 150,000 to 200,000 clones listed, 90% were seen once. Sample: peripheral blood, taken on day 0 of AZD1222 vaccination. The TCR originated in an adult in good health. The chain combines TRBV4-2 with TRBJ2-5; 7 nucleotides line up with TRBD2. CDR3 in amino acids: CASSPSTYKASGQETQYF. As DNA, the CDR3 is TGTGCCAGCAGCCCCAGTACCTATAAGGCTAGCGGCCAAGAGACCCAGTACTTC.